Listed here are 25 T cell receptor beta chains from one sample, sequenced in a study of blood T cell repertoires in COVID-19. Some clones are missing from TCRdb's copy, which holds only in-frame ones; the method was immunoSEQ multiplex PCR. Of around 26,000 clones listed, around four fifths are singletons. The material sequenced was peripheral blood. These receptors came from a human donor in a cohort sampled during active COVID-19.

In its sample, this clone was seen once. This rearrangement joins TRBV12-5 to TRBJ2-1, with 7 bases lining up with TRBD1. CDR3 length equals 14 residues. Germline assignment: CDR1 LGHNT and CDR2 FRNRAP. V shed 2 bases, J shed 6 bases, and the junction held 4 bases outside the gene matches. CDR3 amino acids: CASGLPGQVNEQFF. CDR3 DNA: TGTGCTAGTGGTTTGCCAGGACAGGTCAATGAGCAGTTCTTC.

This clone has more than one count but fewer than ten. The V call is TRBV5-1, the J call TRBJ1-6; 8 nucleotides agree with TRBD1. CDR3 length: 12 residues. V was pared by 7 bases and J by 10 bases, with 4 bases of the junction left unmatched. CDR1 is SGHRS, CDR2 YFSETQ, per germline. The CDR3 nucleotides read TGCGCCAGCCCAGGGGGCCCATCACCCCTCCACTTT. This encodes CASPGGPSPLHF.

V is TRBV28 and J is TRBJ2-6; D might be TRBD2 (6 bases). Germline values: CDR1 MDHEN, CDR2 SYDVKM. This CDR3 spans 19 amino acids. Trimming stripped 7 bases from V and 1 base from J, with 23 bases between. Written as DNA, the CDR3 is TGTGCCAGCATCCCCGTAGGAGGGAGCCCCTCTTCTGGGGCCAACGTCCTGACTTTC. It codes for CASIPVGGSPSSGANVLTF. Combining the CDR3 with reference TRBV28 and TRBJ2-6 gives the whole variable domain DVKVTQSSRYLVKRTGEKVFLECVQDMDHENMFWYRQDPGLGLRLIYFSYDVKMKEKGDIPEGYSVSREKKERFSLILESASTNQTSMYLCASIPVGGSPSSGANVLTFGAGSRLTVL.

The chain recombines TRBV4-2 with TRBJ1-3, with TRBD1 as a possible D gene (6 bases). CDR3 length: 16 residues. Germline CDR1 is LGHNA and CDR2 is YNFKEQ. Trimming took 3 bases from V and 0 from J, leaving 12 bases between them. As DNA, the CDR3 is TGTGCCAGCAGCCAGTCGGTAGGGGGCTCTGGAAACACCATATATTTT. It translates to CASSQSVGGSGNTIYF.

The chain carries TRBV27 and TRBJ2-1, with 13 positions matching TRBD2. The CDR3 covers 15 residues. Germline V gene sequence: CDR1 MNHEY, CDR2 SMNVEV (reference sequence). Trimming cost V 5 bases and J 8 bases; bases outside gene matches: 6. The CDR3 protein is CASSTRTSGSDEQFF. Here the CDR3 DNA reads TGTGCCAGCAGTACAAGGACTAGCGGGAGTGATGAGCAGTTCTTC.

The V gene is TRBV9, the J gene TRBJ2-7, with a possible D match to TRBD2 (7 bases). V lost 3 bases to trimming and J lost 4 bases, with 17 bases between them. Germline CDR1 reads SGDLS; CDR2 reads YYNGEE. The CDR3 runs 15 residues. The CDR3 is CASSAGLGGLYEQYF. The CDR3 DNA is TGTGCCAGCAGCGCGGGACTGGGGGGGCTATACGAGCAGTACTTC.

The chain is built from TRBV5-6 and TRBJ2-1; D remains ambiguous. Trimming pared 0 bases from V and 8 bases from J, leaving 15 bases between. There are 15 residues in the CDR3. Germline CDR1 and CDR2: SGHDT and YYEEEE. CDR3 in amino acids: CASSLVTSNSHEQFF. The CDR3 nucleotides read TGTGCCAGCAGCTTGGTGACTTCTAATAGCCATGAGCAGTTCTTC.

This clone was recorded a few times. Other DNA sequences in the same sample also yield this CDR3. This chain links TRBV11-3 with TRBJ2-2, with D perhaps TRBD1 (6 bases). The germline CDR1 and CDR2 sequences are SGHNT and YENEEA. The CDR3 has 13 amino acids. The V gene lost 3 bases and the J gene lost 6 bases, with 8 bases spanning the gap. The chain's CDR3 is CASSFEGAGELFF. CDR3 nucleotides: TGTGCCAGCAGCTTTGAGGGGGCCGGGGAGCTGTTTTTT.

V is TRBV4-2 and J is TRBJ2-5; 8 bases line up with TRBD2. Germline CDR1 LGHNA, CDR2 YNFKEQ. CDR3 length equals 15 residues. Trimming at V came to 2 bases and at J to 2 bases, leaving 4 bases not matched to a gene. The CDR3 loop reads CASSQTGGSQETQYF. CDR3 DNA sequence: TGTGCCAGCAGCCAAACGGGGGGGAGTCAAGAGACCCAGTACTTC.

A note on this clone: The sample has other DNA sequences that encode this CDR3 too. V usage is TRBV27 and J usage is TRBJ1-1, with unresolved D. The V end lost 0 bases, the J end lost 2 bases, and 10 bases lay between the germline ends. The CDR3 covers 15 residues. Germline V gene lookup returns CDR1 MNHEY and CDR2 SMNVEV (reference sequence). The CDR3 bases are TGTGCCAGCAGTTTATCCGGAACGGGAAACACTGAAGCTTTCTTT. Protein sequence: CASSLSGTGNTEAFF.

This clone was found once. The chain combines TRBV28 with TRBJ2-7; 7 bases are a match to TRBD1. J was trimmed by 0 bases and V by 4 bases; bases with no gene match: 6. The CDR3 covers 15 residues. Per the germline V gene, CDR1 is MDHEN and CDR2 is SYDVKM. CDR3 loop: CASSSVAGGSYEQYF. The DNA of the CDR3 is TGTGCCAGCAGTTCGGTGGCAGGGGGCTCCTACGAGCAGTACTTC.

V usage is TRBV6-4 and J usage is TRBJ2-2; D is unclear. Germline CDR1 reads MRHNA; CDR2 reads SNTAGT. V gave up 4 bases and J gave up 6 bases, with 9 bases separating them. The length of the CDR3 is 13 residues. For the CDR3, the DNA is TGTGCCAGCAGTGCCGGGTCGGCCGGGGAGCTGTTTTTT. Translation gives CASSAGSAGELFF.

The chain is built from TRBV5-1 and TRBJ2-3; 7 bases line up with TRBD2. CDR3 length: 15 amino acids. Germline V gene data show CDR1 as SGHRS and CDR2 as YFSETQ. V lost 0 bases to trimming and J lost 5 bases; unmatched junction nucleotides: 6. The CDR3 region has the DNA TGCGCCAGCAGCTTGGATGGGGGGGTTCAAGATACGCAGTATTTT. Translated, it gives CASSLDGGVQDTQYF.

V and J are TRBV4-3 and TRBJ1-2; tentatively, D is TRBD1 (6 bases). Trimming stripped 0 bases from V and 0 bases from J, with 14 bases between. The CDR3 contains 17 residues. The germline V gene has CDR1 LGHNA and CDR2 YSLEER. CDR3 bases: TGCGCCAGCAGCCAAGATGGGGCAGGGGCGTCTAACTATGGCTACACCTTC. Encoded protein: CASSQDGAGASNYGYTF.

This chain links TRBV6-2 or TRBV6-3 with TRBJ1-2; TRBD1 might be the D (5 bases). Trimming left V 4 bases short and J 4 bases short, with 13 bases between. CDR1 MNHEY and CDR2 SVGEGT come from the germline V gene. This CDR3 is 14 amino acids long. In DNA form, the CDR3 reads TGTGCCAGCAGTTTGACTCCAGGGCTCTATGGCTACACCTTC. Translated, it gives CASSLTPGLYGYTF.

CDR3 protein: CATGSGTGISYTF. DNA of the CDR3: TGTGCCACGGGAAGCGGGACAGGAATTTCCTACACCTTC. This chain connects TRBV24-1 to TRBJ1-2; TRBD1 agrees at 8 bases. Germline V gene lookup returns CDR1 KGHDR and CDR2 SFDVKD. Losses at the gene ends were 10 bases for V and 10 bases for J; bases not matched to a gene: 13. CDR3 size: 13 residues.

V is TRBV3-1 (or the pseudogene TRBV3-2) and J is TRBJ2-3; tentatively, D is TRBD2 (5 bases). This CDR3 spans 18 amino acids. The V gene's germline CDR1 is LGHDT and CDR2 YNNKEL (reference sequence). The ends were cut back, 1 base at V and 1 base at J, with 18 bases in the middle. Here the CDR3 DNA reads TGTGCCAGCAGCCAAGGAGGAAGGCTCCTCGGGGGCACAGATACGCAGTATTTT. Amino acid sequence: CASSQGGRLLGGTDTQYF.

The rearrangement joins TRBV5-6 to TRBJ2-5, with 10 bases lining up with TRBD1. The CDR3 length is 14 residues. The germline V gene has CDR1 SGHDT and CDR2 YYEEEE. V was clipped by 4 bases and J by 7 bases; unmatched bases: 7. The CDR3 is CASSVGQGIGTQYF. The CDR3 coding sequence is TGTGCCAGCAGCGTGGGACAGGGGATCGGGACCCAGTACTTC.

The chain joins TRBV4-1 to TRBJ2-1; D may be TRBD1 (5 bases). V lost 0 bases to trimming and J lost 4 bases, with 7 bases between them. The CDR3 loop spans 14 amino acids. CDR1 and CDR2 (germline): MGHRA, YSYEKL. CDR3 in DNA: TGCGCCAGCAGCCAAGATACAGGATACAATGAGCAGTTCTTC. Its protein product is CASSQDTGYNEQFF.

This chain uses TRBV5-1 with TRBJ1-4, with a weak D call TRBD1 (5 bases). Deletions cut 4 bases from V and 0 bases from J, with 16 bases between. The CDR3 length is 17 residues. In germline, CDR1 is SGHRS, CDR2 YFSETQ. CDR3 DNA: TGCGCCAGCAGCGCCTGGGGGGACCGGGCAACTAATGAAAAACTGTTTTTT. Protein sequence: CASSAWGDRATNEKLFF.

The rearrangement links TRBV2 to TRBJ2-5; the D gene is possibly TRBD2 (6 bases). Trimming shortened V by 2 bases and J by 5 bases, and 15 bases separated the two germline ends. The germline V gene encodes CDR1 SNHLY and CDR2 FYNNEI. This CDR3 is 15 amino acids long. This chain's CDR3 is CASSERERVMETQYF. The CDR3 region has the DNA TGTGCCAGCAGTGAAAGAGAGCGGGTGATGGAGACCCAGTACTTC. Combining the CDR3 with reference TRBV2 and TRBJ2-5 gives the whole variable domain EPEVTQTPSHQVTQMGQEVILRCVPISNHLYFYWYRQILGQKVEFLVSFYNNEISEKSEIFDDQFSVERPDGSNFTLKIRSTKLEDSAMYFCASSERERVMETQYFGPGTRLLVL.

This clone has only a few counts. The gene calls are TRBV9 and TRBJ2-7; D is unresolved. Germline V gene sequence: CDR1 SGDLS, CDR2 YYNGEE. The length of the CDR3 is 17 residues. V was clipped by 3 bases and J by 0 bases, with 19 bases between them. CDR3 sequence: CASSATLGTESSYEQYF. The CDR3 DNA reads TGTGCCAGCAGCGCGACCCTAGGCACGGAGAGCTCCTACGAGCAGTACTTC.

The rearrangement links TRBV24-1 to TRBJ2-3; 12 nucleotides match TRBD1. Germline V gene sequence: CDR1 KGHDR, CDR2 SFDVKD. This CDR3 contains 13 residues. V gave up 12 bases and J gave up 7 bases; unmatched junction bases: 7. DNA of the CDR3: TGTGCCGTTGGGACAGGGGGCGGAAATACGCAGTATTTT. The encoded protein is CAVGTGGGNTQYF.

The chain couples TRBV25-1 to TRBJ2-3, with D perhaps matching TRBD2 (6 bases). Germline V gene data show CDR1 as MGHDK and CDR2 as SYGVNS. The CDR3 covers 16 residues. The germline V and J ends were trimmed by 1 base and 0 bases, with 11 bases remaining between them. CDR3 in DNA: TGTGCCAGCAGTGAATTGGCGGGGACTAGCACAGATACGCAGTATTTT. It is translated as CASSELAGTSTDTQYF.

The chain links TRBV27 to TRBJ2-2, with TRBD1 identical over 9 bases. The V segment lost 5 bases and the J segment 8 bases; nucleotides outside the gene matches: 9. CDR1 and CDR2 (germline): MNHEY, SMNVEV (reference sequence). The CDR3 has 15 residues. CDR3 nucleotide sequence: TGTGCCAGCAGTCCACAGGGGGCATTATCGGGGGAGCTGTTTTTT. Its translation: CASSPQGALSGELFF.